The rows below give T cell receptor beta chains drawn from one sample of a study of beta chain features in type 1 diabetes. Using immunoSEQ multiplex PCR, the repertoire was profiled, and TCRdb retains in-frame clones only, with some absent. The sample consists of 860,000 or so clones, roughly a sixth of them appearing once. Specimen: naive CD4+ T cells from blood. The receptors come from a woman under 30 in good health. CDR3s include the opening cysteine and the closing phenylalanine or tryptophan. D genes are given only for firm matches. Clone size is stated in some rows and not others, as once, few, many or a class when expanded.

D | J | size | V | CDR3 | DNA
. | TRBJ2-3 | few | TRBV5-1 | CASSLGRDTQYF | TGCGCCAGCAGCTTGGGCCGAGATACGCAGTATTTT
TRBD2 | TRBJ2-7 | few | TRBV7-9 | CASSLARLAGFDGEQYF | TGTGCCAGCAGCTTAGCTCGTCTAGCGGGATTCGACGGCGAGCAGTACTTC
. | TRBJ2-7 | few | TRBV9 | CASSGGVASYEQYF | TGTGCCAGCAGCGGAGGCGTAGCCTCCTACGAGCAGTACTTC
TRBD2 | TRBJ2-3 | few | TRBV28 | CASAGTRVSDTQYF | TGTGCCAGCGCGGGGACTAGGGTATCAGATACGCAGTATTTT
. | TRBJ1-1 | . | TRBV27 | CASRPTRQGSTEAFF | TGTGCCAGCAGGCCAACGAGGCAGGGAAGCACTGAAGCTTTCTTT
. | TRBJ1-1 | . | TRBV19 | CASSASPDHEAFF | TGTGCCAGTAGTGCCAGTCCCGACCATGAAGCTTTCTTT
TRBD1 | TRBJ2-1 | few | TRBV2 | CASSREGQGEQFF | TGTGCCAGCAGTAGAGAGGGACAGGGCGAGCAGTTCTTC
TRBD1 | TRBJ2-3 | . | TRBV7-3 | CASSSTRTGFLYF | TGTGCCAGCAGCTCAACACGGACAGGGTTTTTGTATTTT
. | TRBJ1-5 | . | TRBV12-2 | CASRLGGCYNQPQHF | TGTGCAAGTCGCTTAGGTGGCTGTTATAATCAGCCCCAGCATTTT
. | TRBJ2-7 | few | TRBV6-6 | CASSHLQVYALEQYF | TGTGCCAGCAGTCATCTACAGGTCTACGCTTTGGAGCAGTACTTC
. | TRBJ2-3 | . | TRBV18 | CASQSYEGVTDTQYF | TGTGCCAGCCAATCCTACGAGGGGGTCACAGATACGCAGTATTTT
TRBD1 | TRBJ2-5 | few | TRBV5-4 | CASSGGTGLETQYF | TGTGCCAGCAGCGGGGGGACAGGGCTGGAGACCCAGTACTTC
TRBD1 | TRBJ2-1 | . | TRBV10-2 | CASSEVGTGEQFF | TGCGCCAGCAGTGAGGTCGGGACAGGTGAGCAGTTCTTC
TRBD2 | TRBJ2-1 | . | TRBV5-4 | CASSLATGGPNEQFF | TGTGCCAGCAGCTTGGCCACGGGAGGGCCAAATGAGCAGTTCTTC
. | TRBJ2-6 | few | TRBV6-1 | CASSEPESRAGWANVLTF | TGTGCCAGCAGTGAACCCGAGAGCCGTGCGGGCTGGGCCAACGTCCTGACTTTC
. | TRBJ1-5 | . | TRBV13 | CASSLRPGQPQHF | TGTGCCAGCAGCTTAAGGCCGGGTCAGCCCCAGCATTTT
. | TRBJ2-7 | . | TRBV11-2 | CASSLRDAYEQYF | TGTGCCAGCAGCTTGAGGGACGCCTACGAGCAGTACTTC
. | TRBJ2-7 | few | TRBV27 | CASGRYEQYF | TGTGCCAGCGGGAGGTACGAGCAGTACTTC
TRBD2 | TRBJ2-7 | . | TRBV29-1 | CSVRTSGRAGEQYF | TGCAGCGTGAGGACTAGCGGGAGGGCCGGCGAGCAGTACTTC
TRBD1 | TRBJ2-7 | . | TRBV5-4 | CASSLNRGYEQYF | TGTGCCAGCAGCTTAAACAGGGGCTACGAGCAGTACTTC
. | TRBJ2-3 | . | TRBV21-1 | CASSRLPGTSGGGADTQYF | TGTGCCAGCAGCAGACTACCCGGGACTAGCGGGGGTGGCGCAGATACGCAGTATTTT
TRBD2 | TRBJ2-1 | few | TRBV29-1 | CSVGDKAGASNEQFF | TGCAGCGTTGGTGATAAAGCGGGAGCGAGCAATGAGCAGTTCTTC
TRBD1 | TRBJ2-1 | few | TRBV28 | CASSTTGELDNEQFF | TGTGCCAGCAGTACGACAGGGGAATTAGACAATGAGCAGTTCTTC
TRBD2 | TRBJ2-1 | few | TRBV7-2 | CASSVGLAVNEQFF | TGTGCCAGCAGCGTGGGACTAGCAGTCAATGAGCAGTTCTTC
TRBD1 | TRBJ2-7 | . | TRBV15 | CATRPPTPGGEQYF | TGTGCCACCAGACCCCCTACCCCAGGGGGCGAGCAGTACTTC
TRBD1 | TRBJ2-3 | few | TRBV2 | CASRTGRDTQYF | TGTGCCAGCAGGACAGGGCGAGATACGCAGTATTTT
. | TRBJ2-7 | . | TRBV18 | CASSPWVQSYEQYF | TGTGCCAGCTCACCATGGGTACAGAGCTACGAGCAGTACTTC
. | TRBJ1-1 | . | TRBV7-9 | CASSLMREFQAFF | TGTGCCAGCAGCTTAATGCGGGAATTCCAAGCTTTCTTT
TRBD2 | TRBJ2-7 | . | TRBV6-1 | CASTSSGSGSYEQYF | TGTGCCAGCACCTCTAGCGGGAGTGGTTCCTACGAGCAGTACTTC
TRBD2 | TRBJ2-1 | . | TRBV6-6 | CASSQNLAGVSNEQFF | TGTGCCAGCAGCCAAAATCTAGCGGGAGTTAGCAATGAGCAGTTCTTC
TRBD2 | TRBJ2-2 | few | TRBV7-9 | CASSLALGTSGSKTGELFF | TGTGCCAGCAGCTTAGCGCTTGGGACTAGCGGGTCGAAAACCGGGGAGCTGTTTTTT
. | TRBJ2-1 | . | TRBV6-1 | CASSRGGSSYNEQFF | TGTGCCAGCAGTAGAGGGGGGAGCTCCTACAATGAGCAGTTCTTC
TRBD2 | TRBJ2-7 | . | TRBV6-5 | CASSWSGLAGAYEQYF | TGTGCCAGCAGTTGGTCAGGACTAGCGGGGGCCTACGAGCAGTACTTC
TRBD1 | TRBJ2-5 | . | TRBV7-2 | CASSFDPGQGSGETQYF | TGTGCCAGCAGCTTCGATCCGGGACAGGGATCGGGAGAGACCCAGTACTTC
. | TRBJ2-3 | few | TRBV7-2 | CASSLESRGDTQYF | TGTGCCAGCAGCTTAGAATCCAGGGGAGATACGCAGTATTTT
. | TRBJ2-3 | few | TRBV10-3 | CAISNREDTQYF | TGTGCCATCTCCAACAGGGAAGATACGCAGTATTTT
TRBD1 | TRBJ2-7 | . | TRBV15 | CATSRGRDRGYEQCF | TGTGCCACCAGCAGAGGCCGGGACAGGGGATACGAGCAGTGCTTC
. | TRBJ1-5 | few | TRBV7-2 | CASSLDREVQPQHF | TGTGCCAGCAGCTTAGACAGGGAAGTTCAGCCCCAGCATTTT
TRBD1 | TRBJ2-3 | few | TRBV9 | CASSPTGRTDTQYF | TGTGCCAGCAGCCCGACAGGGCGCACAGATACGCAGTATTTT
. | TRBJ2-1 | . | TRBV7-9 | CASSLGYLGSYNEQFF | TGTGCCAGCAGCTTAGGATATCTGGGGTCCTACAATGAGCAGTTCTTC
. | TRBJ2-1 | . | TRBV7-3 | CASSFATPTYNEQFF | TGTGCCAGCAGCTTCGCAACGCCAACCTACAATGAGCAGTTCTTC
. | TRBJ2-1 | . | TRBV19 | CASSQVNYNEQFF | TGTGCCAGTAGCCAGGTAAACTACAATGAGCAGTTCTTC
. | TRBJ1-3 | . | TRBV25-1 | CASMQYSGNTIYF | TGTGCCAGCATGCAGTACTCTGGAAACACCATATATTTT
. | TRBJ2-1 | . | TRBV10-3 | CAISAEESSEQFF | TGTGCCATCAGTGCGGAGGAATCTTCCGAGCAGTTCTTC
. | TRBJ2-5 | . | TRBV6-1 | CASNRDFETQYF | TGTGCCAGCAACCGGGACTTCGAGACCCAGTACTTC